This T cell receptor (beta chain) was recovered during a study of shared clonotypes between healthy human individuals. Assay: immunoSEQ multiplex PCR; the TCRdb copy retains only in-frame clones and omits some. The sample carries about 2 million clones, about 94% recorded once. CD45RO-negative CD8 cells positively selected for CCR7 made up the naive population, which excluded terminally differentiated effector memory CD45RA+ cells. Regarding this clone: Its antigen is as yet unknown.

Findings of the study overall: Shared clonotypes across all four donors exceeded non-shared ones in generation probability. Donors were few, which limited the genetic and exposure-history diversity represented. It was only blood that was sampled, and tissue repertoires likely differ.

The CDR3 loop spans 16 amino acids. Germline V gives CDR1 MDHEN, CDR2 SYDVKM. V was pared by 5 bases and J by 1 base, with 15 bases between. The chain recombines TRBV28 with TRBJ1-5; D is ambiguous. The receptor comes from a man younger than 30 in good health. What was sequenced was naive CD8+ T cells sorted from blood. The CDR3 bases are TGTGCCAGCAGTCCGATTCCCACGGCGAGCAATCAGCCCCAGCATTTT. Protein: CASSPIPTASNQPQHF.